This TCR beta chain appears in the sequencing data of a study of molecular identifiers for immune sequencing clone quantification. V was cut by 4 bases and J by 4 bases, with 14 bases left in between. Per the germline V gene, CDR1 is SGHKS and CDR2 is YYEKEE (reference sequence). This CDR3 comprises 14 residues. Study-level results: Among about 1 million naive cells, as was reported, spiked Jurkat TCR RNA from one cell was detectable. Under 1% of molecules in naive cells, but over 97% of effector molecules, belonged to clones above 20 RNA copies.

From 20,000 to 1,000,000 sorted cells, naive CD8 libraries were generated with 10%, 30% or 50% RNA. When naive CD8 T cells were sorted, they were gated as CD8+CD4-CCR7+CD45RA+. TCRdb passed the PCR reads through MiXCR, listing each CDR3 protein once. The table lists a few hundred thousand distinct CDR3 sequences, roughly 24% of them singletons. At least ten counts were recorded for this clonotype. The antigen remains undetermined. This receptor was obtained from a human donor in good health. Some libraries in this study had Jurkat cell RNA spiked in. V usage is TRBV5-5 and J usage is TRBJ2-5; D possibly corresponds to TRBD1 (5 bases). Sequencing used naive CD8+ T cells from blood, with Jurkat cell RNA spiked in. The subset was: FACS-sorted CD8+CD4-CCR7+CD45RA+ naive T cells. CDR3 protein: CASSKPTDRETQYF. The DNA of the CDR3 is TGTGCCAGCAGCAAACCGACAGACCGAGAGACCCAGTACTTC.